Listed here are 24 T cell receptor beta chains from one sample, sequenced in a study of blood T cell repertoires in COVID-19. Repertoires were generated with immunoSEQ multiplex PCR, while TCRdb's copy carries only in-frame clones and drops some. The sample includes roughly 80,000 clones, around 88% of them seen just once. Material: peripheral blood. The receptors originated from a woman of 80 years or more with active or convalescent COVID-19.

The chain carries TRBV11-2 and TRBJ2-3; 8 nucleotides agree with TRBD1. CDR1 is SGHAT and CDR2 is FQNNGV in the germline V gene. The CDR3 is made up of 14 amino acids. With V trimmed by 3 bases and J by 4 bases, 3 bases remained unmatched. CDR3 in DNA: TGTGCCAGCAGCTTGGACAGGGTACCAGATACGCAGTATTTT. Its protein product is CASSLDRVPDTQYF.

This rearrangement joins TRBV3-1 (or the pseudogene TRBV3-2) to TRBJ1-1; 8 nucleotides match TRBD1. CDR3 length equals 16 residues. V lost 0 bases, J lost 3 bases, and 6 bases stayed unmatched. Germline CDR1 reads LGHDT; CDR2 reads YNNKEL (reference sequence). The CDR3 sequence: CASSQDRGRVDTEAFF. The DNA of the CDR3 is TGTGCCAGCAGCCAAGACAGGGGGCGCGTGGACACTGAAGCTTTCTTT.

The V gene is TRBV7-2, the J gene TRBJ1-2; 7 nucleotides match TRBD1. CDR3 size: 14 residues. The V gene's germline CDR1 is SGHTA and CDR2 FQGNSA. Trimming at V came to 5 bases and at J to 1 base, leaving 4 bases not matched to a gene. CDR3 amino acids: CASSAQGLNYGYTF. The CDR3 bases are TGTGCCAGCAGCGCACAGGGGCTTAACTATGGCTACACCTTC. Based on the CDR3 plus reference TRBV7-2 and TRBJ1-2, the full variable domain is GAGVSQSPSNKVTEKGKDVELRCDPISGHTALYWYRQSLGQGLEFLIYFQGNSAPDKSGLPSDRFSAERTGGSVSTLTIQRTQQEDSAVYLCASSAQGLNYGYTFGSGTRLTVV.

The chain joins TRBV6-2 or TRBV6-3 to TRBJ1-5, with D unresolved. V was shortened by 0 bases and J by 2 bases, with 11 bases between the two germline ends. The CDR3 runs 16 residues. In germline, CDR1 is MNHEY, CDR2 SVGEGT. The CDR3: CASSYSKGGGNQPQHF. The CDR3 DNA follows: TGTGCCAGCAGTTACTCGAAGGGAGGAGGCAATCAGCCCCAGCATTTT.

This rearrangement joins TRBV24-1 to TRBJ1-5; the match to TRBD1 covers 7 bases. Germline loops: CDR1 KGHDR, CDR2 SFDVKD. V shed 7 bases, J shed 0 bases, and the junction held 5 bases outside the gene matches. CDR3 length equals 15 residues. The CDR3 loop reads CATSEGQNSNQPQHF. The CDR3 DNA is TGTGCCACCAGCGAGGGACAGAATAGCAATCAGCCCCAGCATTTT.

The chain joins TRBV19 to TRBJ2-1; 11 nucleotides agree with TRBD1. Germline assignment: CDR1 LNHDA and CDR2 SQIVND (reference sequence). The CDR3 has 15 residues. The trim removed 6 bases at V and 4 bases at J, leaving 5 bases unmatched. The CDR3 is CASSPGTGGYNEQFF. CDR3 bases: TGTGCCAGTAGCCCCGGGACAGGGGGTTACAATGAGCAGTTCTTC.

The chain uses TRBV9 and TRBJ1-2; D may be TRBD1 (5 bases). Germline V gene sequence: CDR1 SGDLS, CDR2 YYNGEE. V lost 0 bases and J 5 bases, leaving 8 bases between the germline ends. The CDR3 extends over 13 amino acids. The CDR3 DNA sequence: TGTGCCAGCAGCGTAGGCAGGGAATATGGCTACACCTTC. Residues: CASSVGREYGYTF. Full variable domain (missing parts from reference TRBV9 and TRBJ1-2): DSGVTQTPKHLITATGQRVTLRCSPRSGDLSVYWYQQSLDQGLQFLIQYYNGEERAKGNILERFSAQQFPDLHSELNLSSLELGDSALYFCASSVGREYGYTFGSGTRLTVV.

V usage is TRBV7-2 and J usage is TRBJ2-7; TRBD2 matches at 8 bases. Germline V gives CDR1 SGHTA, CDR2 FQGNSA. This CDR3 is 15 amino acids long. The V gene end was trimmed by 3 bases and the J gene end by 0 bases; junction bases not matched to a gene: 4. The CDR3 DNA follows: TGTGCCAGCAGCTTGGAGCGGGGGCTCTCCTACGAGCAGTACTTC. It encodes CASSLERGLSYEQYF.

This sequence joins TRBV10-3 and TRBJ2-7, with a tentative D call TRBD2 (5 bases). This CDR3 region has 15 residues. Trimming took off 2 bases at V and 5 bases at J, with 16 bases between the two ends. In germline, CDR1 is ENHRY, CDR2 SYGVKD. The chain's CDR3 is CAISEPPGIGNEQYF. DNA of the CDR3: TGTGCCATCAGTGAGCCTCCGGGAATTGGCAACGAGCAGTACTTC.

This chain uses TRBV6-5 with TRBJ2-1; 9 positions agree with TRBD2. The CDR3 loop spans 16 amino acids. V lost 0 bases to trimming and J lost 4 bases; unmatched junction nucleotides: 4. Germline CDR1 reads MNHEY; CDR2 reads SVGAGI. As DNA, the CDR3 is TGTGCCAGCAGTTACTCGACAACTAGCGGGTACAATGAGCAGTTCTTC. Translated, it gives CASSYSTTSGYNEQFF.

The V and J genes are TRBV11-3 and TRBJ2-2; perhaps TRBD2 as D (5 bases). Germline lookup yields CDR1 SGHNT and CDR2 YENEEA. The V and J ends lost 1 base and 6 bases respectively, with 6 bases between them. The CDR3 spans 13 residues. The CDR3 loop reads CASSLGGSGELFF. The CDR3 bases are TGTGCCAGCAGCTTAGGCGGGTCCGGGGAGCTGTTTTTT.

The rearrangement links TRBV6-6 to TRBJ2-7; maybe TRBD2 (5 bases). Trimming shortened V by 7 bases and J by 4 bases, and 14 bases separated the two germline ends. Germline V gene lookup returns CDR1 MNHNY and CDR2 SVGAGI (reference sequence). The CDR3 is 13 amino acids. The CDR3: CASKYGGLYEQYF. The DNA of the CDR3 is TGTGCCAGCAAGTACGGAGGTTTGTACGAGCAGTACTTC.

The chain combines TRBV2 with TRBJ1-1; 8 bases agree with TRBD1. The CDR3 contains 14 residues. The germline gives CDR1 SNHLY, CDR2 FYNNEI. The V gene end was trimmed by 6 bases and the J gene end by 5 bases; junction bases not matched to a gene: 8. The CDR3 reads CASSERTGITEAFF. CDR3 DNA: TGTGCCAGCAGCGAACGGACAGGGATAACTGAAGCTTTCTTT.

The chain recombines TRBV5-4 with TRBJ2-3, with TRBD2 identical over 14 bases. After removal of 4 bases from V and 6 bases from J, the junction contained 7 bases not matched to a gene. This CDR3 region has 16 residues. Per germline, CDR1 SGHNT and CDR2 YYREEE (reference sequence). DNA for the CDR3: TGTGCCAGCAGCCCGAGGACTAGCGGGAGGCCGGATACGCAGTATTTT. Translation gives CASSPRTSGRPDTQYF.

The V gene is TRBV7-2, the J gene TRBJ2-7, with D uncertain. Trimming removed 2 bases from V and 0 bases from J, with 11 bases in between. Germline CDR1 is SGHTA and CDR2 is FQGNSA. The CDR3 is 15 residues long. The CDR3 nucleotides are TGTGCCAGCAGCTTACAGGTCTCGAGCTCCTACGAGCAGTACTTC. It translates to CASSLQVSSSYEQYF.

V is TRBV27 and J is TRBJ1-5; 8 nucleotides match TRBD1. Germline loops: CDR1 MNHEY, CDR2 SMNVEV (reference sequence). Trimming cost V 2 bases and J 7 bases; bases outside gene matches: 10. The CDR3 runs to 16 residues. The CDR3 is CASSLRGPGGFQPQHF. In DNA, the CDR3 is TGTGCCAGCAGTTTAAGGGGACCAGGGGGCTTCCAGCCCCAGCATTTT.

This chain joins TRBV19 and TRBJ2-3; 14 nucleotides match TRBD2. This CDR3 has 16 residues. V lost 6 bases and J lost 3; bases outside the gene matches: 5. Per the germline V gene, CDR1 is LNHDA and CDR2 is SQIVND (reference sequence). The CDR3 sequence: CASSVGTSGGTDTQYF. The CDR3 bases are TGTGCCAGTAGCGTTGGGACTAGCGGGGGTACAGATACGCAGTATTTT.

The chain couples TRBV30 to TRBJ1-3; D gene ambiguous. CDR3 size: 12 residues. Germline CDR1 and CDR2: GTSNPN and SVGIG (reference sequence). V lost 2 bases and J 4 bases, leaving 6 bases between the germline ends. CDR3 DNA: TGTGCCTGGAGTATCTCGGGAAACACCATATATTTT. Its translation is CAWSISGNTIYF.

The CDR3 sequence: CASSLWRSSYNSPLHF. In DNA, the CDR3 is TGTGCCAGCAGCTTGTGGAGGAGCTCCTATAATTCACCCCTCCACTTT. This chain links TRBV5-6 with TRBJ1-6; D gene ambiguous. The CDR3 has 16 residues. CDR1 and CDR2 (germline): SGHDT, YYEEEE. V shed 1 base and J shed 0 bases, with 8 bases lying between them.

This clone showed up just once. This chain connects TRBV6-2 or TRBV6-3 to TRBJ1-6, with 8 bases matching TRBD1. The CDR3 contains 16 residues. V gave up 4 bases and J gave up 10 bases; unmatched junction bases: 12. CDR1 MNHEY and CDR2 SVGEGT come from the germline V gene. CDR3 DNA sequence: TGTGCCAGCAGTTGGAGACGGACAGGGCCCATATCACCCCTCCACTTT. Translating it yields CASSWRRTGPISPLHF.

The table lists this clone with a few counts. V and J are TRBV7-8 and TRBJ1-1, with TRBD1 matching over 8 bases. V gave up 2 bases and J gave up 2 bases; unmatched junction bases: 10. Germline V gives CDR1 SGHVS, CDR2 FQNEAQ. This CDR3 has 17 residues. The CDR3 reads CASSLITRGQLNTEAFF. In DNA form, the CDR3 reads TGTGCCAGCAGCTTAATTACCAGGGGGCAATTAAACACTGAAGCTTTCTTT.

The chain's CDR3 is CATSDLDRGYTF. The CDR3 DNA sequence: TGTGCCACCAGTGATTTGGACAGGGGCTACACCTTC. The chain combines TRBV24-1 with TRBJ1-2; D perhaps matches TRBD1 (6 bases). The CDR3 loop spans 12 amino acids. The V gene lost 0 bases and the J gene lost 8 bases, with 6 bases spanning the gap. From germline, CDR1 is KGHDR and CDR2 SFDVKD.

The chain carries TRBV7-2 and TRBJ1-6, with D possibly TRBD1 on 6 matching bases. The germline V gene encodes CDR1 SGHTA and CDR2 FQGNSA. The CDR3 is 14 residues long. The V end was cut by 2 bases, the J end by 7 bases, with 9 bases between. In DNA form, the CDR3 reads TGTGCCAGCAGCTTAACAGGGTGGAATTCACCCCTCCACTTT. Translated: CASSLTGWNSPLHF.

The J gene is TRBJ2-5, the V gene TRBV18, with a possible D match to TRBD1 (6 bases). The CDR3 loop spans 15 amino acids. The germline V gene has CDR1 KGHSH and CDR2 LQKENI. V was clipped by 1 base and J by 2 bases, with 11 bases between them. CDR3 sequence: CASSPRGRGQETQYF. The CDR3 nucleotides read TGTGCCAGCTCACCACGGGGCAGGGGTCAAGAGACCCAGTACTTC.